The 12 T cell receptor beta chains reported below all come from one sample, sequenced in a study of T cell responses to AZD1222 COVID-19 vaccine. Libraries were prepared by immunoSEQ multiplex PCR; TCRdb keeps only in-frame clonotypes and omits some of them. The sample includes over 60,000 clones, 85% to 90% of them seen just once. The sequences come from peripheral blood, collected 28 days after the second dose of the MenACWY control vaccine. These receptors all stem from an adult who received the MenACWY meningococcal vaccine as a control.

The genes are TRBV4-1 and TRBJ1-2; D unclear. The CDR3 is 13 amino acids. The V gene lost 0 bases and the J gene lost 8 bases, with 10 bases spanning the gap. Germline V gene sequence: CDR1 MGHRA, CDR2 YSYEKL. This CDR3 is CASSQDSGGGYTF. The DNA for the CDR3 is TGCGCCAGCAGCCAAGATTCGGGCGGGGGCTACACCTTC.

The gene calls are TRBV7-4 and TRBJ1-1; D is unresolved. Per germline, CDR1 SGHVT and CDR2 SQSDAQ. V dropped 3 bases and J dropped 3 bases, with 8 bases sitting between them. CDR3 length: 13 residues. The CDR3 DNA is TGTGCCAGCAGCTTTGGATGTGACACTGAAGCTTTCTTT. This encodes CASSFGCDTEAFF.

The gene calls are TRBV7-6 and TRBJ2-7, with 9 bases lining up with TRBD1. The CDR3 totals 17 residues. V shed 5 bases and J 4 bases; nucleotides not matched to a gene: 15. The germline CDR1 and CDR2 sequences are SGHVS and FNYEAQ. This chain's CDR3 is CASSPHPGQGRTYEQYF. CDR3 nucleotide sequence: TGTGCCAGCAGCCCCCATCCGGGACAGGGCCGTACGTACGAGCAGTACTTC.

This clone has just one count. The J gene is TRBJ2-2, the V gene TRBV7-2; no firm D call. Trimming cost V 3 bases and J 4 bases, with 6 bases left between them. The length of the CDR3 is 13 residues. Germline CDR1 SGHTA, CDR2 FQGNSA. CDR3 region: CASSFLGTGELFF. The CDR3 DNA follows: TGTGCCAGCAGCTTCCTTGGCACCGGGGAGCTGTTTTTT.

The CDR3 sequence is CASSQERQGMNTEAFF. CDR3 in DNA: TGCGCCAGCAGCCAAGAGAGGCAGGGGATGAACACTGAAGCTTTCTTT. This chain joins TRBV4-1 and TRBJ1-1, with D perhaps matching TRBD1 (6 bases). Germline CDR1 MGHRA, CDR2 YSYEKL. The CDR3 has 16 residues. V lost 0 bases, J lost 0 bases, and 11 bases lay in between.

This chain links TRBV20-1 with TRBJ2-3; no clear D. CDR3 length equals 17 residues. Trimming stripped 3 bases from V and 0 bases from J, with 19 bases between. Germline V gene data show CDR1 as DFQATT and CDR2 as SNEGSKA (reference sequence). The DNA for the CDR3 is TGCAGTGCTAGTGCCTGGGCTTCCCAAGGAAGCACAGATACGCAGTATTTT. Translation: CSASAWASQGSTDTQYF.

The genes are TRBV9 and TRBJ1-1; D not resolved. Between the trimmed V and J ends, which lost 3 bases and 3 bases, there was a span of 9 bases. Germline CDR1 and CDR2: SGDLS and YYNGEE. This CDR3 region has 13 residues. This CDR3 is CASSARVYTEAFF. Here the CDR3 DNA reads TGTGCCAGCAGCGCCCGGGTCTACACTGAAGCTTTCTTT. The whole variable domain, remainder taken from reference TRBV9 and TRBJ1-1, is DSGVTQTPKHLITATGQRVTLRCSPRSGDLSVYWYQQSLDQGLQFLIQYYNGEERAKGNILERFSAQQFPDLHSELNLSSLELGDSALYFCASSARVYTEAFFGQGTRLTVV.

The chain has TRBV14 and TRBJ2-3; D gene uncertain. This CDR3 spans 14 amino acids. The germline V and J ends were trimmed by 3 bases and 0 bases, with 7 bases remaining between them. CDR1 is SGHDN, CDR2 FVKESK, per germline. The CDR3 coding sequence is TGTGCCAGCAGCCAGGTGGGCAGCACAGATACGCAGTATTTT. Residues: CASSQVGSTDTQYF.

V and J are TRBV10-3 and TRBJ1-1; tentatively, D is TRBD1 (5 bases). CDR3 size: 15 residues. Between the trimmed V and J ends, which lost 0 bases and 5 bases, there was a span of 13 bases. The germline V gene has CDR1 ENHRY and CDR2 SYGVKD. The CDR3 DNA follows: TGTGCCATCAGTGAGTCGACCGGGGGTGGGACTGAAGCTTTCTTT. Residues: CAISESTGGGTEAFF.

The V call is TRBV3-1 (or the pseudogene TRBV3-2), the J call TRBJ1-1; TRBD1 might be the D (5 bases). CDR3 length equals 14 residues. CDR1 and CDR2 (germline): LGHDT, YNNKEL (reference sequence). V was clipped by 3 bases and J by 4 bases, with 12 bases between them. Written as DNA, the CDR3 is TGTGCCAGCAGCCAGCAGGGAGGGAGCACTGAAGCTTTCTTT. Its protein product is CASSQQGGSTEAFF.

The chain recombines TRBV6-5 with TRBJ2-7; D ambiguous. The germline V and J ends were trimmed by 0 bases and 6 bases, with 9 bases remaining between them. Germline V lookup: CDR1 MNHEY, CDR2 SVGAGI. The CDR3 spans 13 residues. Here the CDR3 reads CASSYSLVGEQYF. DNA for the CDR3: TGTGCCAGCAGTTACTCGCTGGTTGGCGAGCAGTACTTC.

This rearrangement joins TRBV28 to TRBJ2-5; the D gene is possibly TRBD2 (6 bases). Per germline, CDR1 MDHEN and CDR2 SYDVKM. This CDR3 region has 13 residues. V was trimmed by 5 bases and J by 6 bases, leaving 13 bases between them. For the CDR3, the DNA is TGTGCCAGCAGTCCGACTAGTAGGAAGACCCAGTACTTC. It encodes CASSPTSRKTQYF.